This TCR beta chain was retrieved from a study of blood T cells in healthy people across ages. The CDR3 length is 13 residues. The germline V gene encodes CDR1 SNHLY and CDR2 FYNNEI. V shed 11 bases, J shed 0 bases, and the junction held 7 bases outside the gene matches. Primers used in a second PCR of roughly 7 to 12 cycles were a sample-barcoded 5' primer and a J-beta primer mix. MiXCR, applied by TCRdb to the 5' RACE reads, yields one record per CDR3 protein. The sample lists approximately 760,000 distinct CDR3 sequences; around 25% were seen once. The sample was also reused in another study, on T cells of mothers and their children. In that study: Several million TCR beta reads per child versus over 9.5 million per mother.

This sequence originates from a boy younger than 18 in good health. The V and J genes are TRBV2 and TRBJ2-7; 7 bases are shared with TRBD1. The specimen sequenced was blood. Here the CDR3 reads CAGGQLSSYEQYF. The CDR3 DNA reads as TGTGCCGGGGGACAGTTAAGCTCCTACGAGCAGTACTTC.